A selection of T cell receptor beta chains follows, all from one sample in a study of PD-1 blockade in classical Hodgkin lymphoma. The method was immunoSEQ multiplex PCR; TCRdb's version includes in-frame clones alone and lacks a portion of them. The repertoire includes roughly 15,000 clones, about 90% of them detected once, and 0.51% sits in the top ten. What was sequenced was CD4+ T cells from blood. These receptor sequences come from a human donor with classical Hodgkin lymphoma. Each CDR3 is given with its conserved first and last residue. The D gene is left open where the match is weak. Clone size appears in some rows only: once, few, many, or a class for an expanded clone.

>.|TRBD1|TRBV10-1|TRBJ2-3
TGCGCCAGCAGCCGGGACAGGGGGCGGACAGATACGCAGTATTTT
CASSRDRGRTDTQYF
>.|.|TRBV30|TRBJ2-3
TGTGCCTGGAGTGTGAGGGGGTTAGGAGATACGCAGTATTTT
CAWSVRGLGDTQYF
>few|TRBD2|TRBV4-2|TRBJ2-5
TGTGCCAGCAGCCAAGAGACTAGCGGGATTGAGACCCAGTACTTC
CASSQETSGIETQYF
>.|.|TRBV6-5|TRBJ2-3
TGTGCCAGCAGACTACTCACCGGGACAACCCAGTATTTT
CASRLLTGTTQYF
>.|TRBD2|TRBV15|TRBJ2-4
TGTGCCACCAGCAGAGTCGCGGGAGGGGAAAACATTCAGTACTTC
CATSRVAGGENIQYF
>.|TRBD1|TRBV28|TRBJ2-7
TGTGCCAGCAGTTGGACAGGGGGGAACTACGAGCAGTACTTC
CASSWTGGNYEQYF
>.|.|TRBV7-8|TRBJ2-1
TGTGCCAGCAGCTTAGTCAATGAGCAGTTCTTC
CASSLVNEQFF
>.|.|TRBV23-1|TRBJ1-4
TGCGCCAGCAGTCAAAGGGGGGGGTTT
CASSQRGGF
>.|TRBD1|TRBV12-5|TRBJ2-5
TGTGCTAGTGGTTTAGACAGGGAAGGAGAGACCCAGTACTTC
CASGLDREGETQYF
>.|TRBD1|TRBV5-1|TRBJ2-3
TGCGCCAGCAGCTCCGGACAGGCTCTTGGAGATACGCAGTATTTT
CASSSGQALGDTQYF
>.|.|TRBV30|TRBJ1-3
TGTGCCTGGAGTGTAAGCGTCACCATATATTTT
CAWSVSVTIYF
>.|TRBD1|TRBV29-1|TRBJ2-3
TGCAGCGTTCTCAGGGGGCGCTTGCTGACTAGCACAGATACGCAGTATTTT
CSVLRGRLLTSTDTQYF
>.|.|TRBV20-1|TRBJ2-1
TGCAGTGCTAATCGGGACAAGCAGTTCTTC
CSANRDKQFF
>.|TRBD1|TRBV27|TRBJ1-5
TGTGCCAGCAGTTTAAGGGGGCGCAATCAGCCCCAGCATTTT
CASSLRGRNQPQHF
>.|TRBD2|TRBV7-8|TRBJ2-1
TGTGCCAGCAGCTTAGGGCTGCGGGGGGAGCAGTTCTTC
CASSLGLRGEQFF
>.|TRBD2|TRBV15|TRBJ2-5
TGTGCCACAGCTAGACTAGCGGGAGAGACCCAGTACTTC
CATARLAGETQYF
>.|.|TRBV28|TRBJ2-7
TGTGCCAGCAGTCAAACAGGGACCTACGAGCAGTACTTC
CASSQTGTYEQYF
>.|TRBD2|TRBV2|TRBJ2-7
TGTGCCAGCATCGCGGGGAGGGGAATCCACGAGCAGTACTTC
CASIAGRGIHEQYF
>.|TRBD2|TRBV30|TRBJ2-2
TGTGCCTGGAGTGGCCCGGGACTAGCGGGAGGATACACCGGGGAGCTGTTTTTT
CAWSGPGLAGGYTGELFF
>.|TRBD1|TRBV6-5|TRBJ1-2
TGTGCCAGCAGCCGGACAGGGACGGACTATGGCTACACCTTC
CASSRTGTDYGYTF
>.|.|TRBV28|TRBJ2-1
TGTGCCAGCAGCTACATCGGGAACTACAATGAGCAGTTCTTC
CASSYIGNYNEQFF
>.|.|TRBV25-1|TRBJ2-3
TGTGCCAGCAGTGAAAGACTTAACACAGATACGCAGTATTTT
CASSERLNTDTQYF
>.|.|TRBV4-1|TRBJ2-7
TGCGCCAGCAGCCAAATAGGGACTCCCTACGAGCAGTACTTC
CASSQIGTPYEQYF
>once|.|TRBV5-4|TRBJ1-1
TGTGCCAGCAGCTTTCGGAGGAACACTGAAGCTTTCTTT
CASSFRRNTEAFF
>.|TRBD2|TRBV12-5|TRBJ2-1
TGTGCTAGTGGTTCGAGCGGGAGTGGGAATGAGCAGTTCTTC
CASGSSGSGNEQFF
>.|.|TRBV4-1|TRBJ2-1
TGCGCCAGCAGCCAAGGTCGGGGGACCTACAATGAGCAGTTCTTC
CASSQGRGTYNEQFF
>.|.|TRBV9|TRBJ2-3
TGTGCCAGCAGCGTAGGAAAAGATACGCAGTATTTT
CASSVGKDTQYF
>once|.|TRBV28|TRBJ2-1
TGTGCCAGCAGTTTCCGGGGTGGGCCCTACAATGAGCAGTTCTTC
CASSFRGGPYNEQFF
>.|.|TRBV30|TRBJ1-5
TGTGCCTGGAGTGGAGGTGGGGGCAATCAGCCCCAGCATTTT
CAWSGGGGNQPQHF
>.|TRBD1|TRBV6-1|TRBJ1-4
TGTGCCAGCATGGGGACAGGGAATGAAAAACTGTTTTTT
CASMGTGNEKLFF
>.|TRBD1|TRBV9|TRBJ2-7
TGTGCCAGCAGTCGTACAGGGGGCGCAGGCTACGAGCAGTACTTC
CASSRTGGAGYEQYF
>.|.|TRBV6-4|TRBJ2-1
TGTGCCAGCAGTGAGGGCACCCTAATCTACAATGAGCAGTTCTTC
CASSEGTLIYNEQFF
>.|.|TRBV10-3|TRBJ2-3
TGTGCCATCAGTGAGGTAGAGCCACAAGTTACGCAGTATTTT
CAISEVEPQVTQYF
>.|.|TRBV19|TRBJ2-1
TGTGCCAGTACCGGCTACAATGAGCAGTTCTTC
CASTGYNEQFF
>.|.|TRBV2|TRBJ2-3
TGTGCCAGCAGTCGGGACTCCAGGGGCCCGCAGTATTTT
CASSRDSRGPQYF
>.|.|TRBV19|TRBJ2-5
TGTGCCAGTAGGAAGAGGGCGAATCAAGAGACCCAGTACTTC
CASRKRANQETQYF
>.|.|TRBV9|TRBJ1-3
TGTGCCAGCAGCGAGGGGGGGACGTATCTTAACTCTGGAAACACCATATATTTT
CASSEGGTYLNSGNTIYF
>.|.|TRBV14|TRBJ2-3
TGTGCCAGCAGCCAAGGAGTCGGTACGCAGTATTTT
CASSQGVGTQYF
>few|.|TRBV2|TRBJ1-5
TGTGCCAGCAGAGGAGGGGGTTATCAGCCCCAGCATTTT
CASRGGGYQPQHF
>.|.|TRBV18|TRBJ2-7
TGTGCCAGCTCACCACAGGGCGGAAGCGAGCAGTACTTC
CASSPQGGSEQYF
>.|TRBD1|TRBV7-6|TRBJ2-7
TGTGCCAGCAGCTCCACCCGGGACAGGGCCTACGAGCAGTACTTC
CASSSTRDRAYEQYF
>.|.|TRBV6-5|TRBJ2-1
TGTGCCAGCAGTACGGGACTTCTCATGCTCTTC
CASSTGLLMLF
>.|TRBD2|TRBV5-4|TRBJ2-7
TGTGCCAGCAGCTTGGATCAGGTAGCGGGAGGTTACGAGCAGTACTTC
CASSLDQVAGGYEQYF
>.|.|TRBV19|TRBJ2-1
TGTGCCAGTAGTATATCGTCCCAGTACAATGAGCAGTTCTTC
CASSISSQYNEQFF
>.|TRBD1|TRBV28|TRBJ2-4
TGTGCCTGTTCCGGACAGGGGCGGTTCATTCAGTACTTC
CACSGQGRFIQYF
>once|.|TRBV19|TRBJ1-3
TGTGCCAGTAGTACCATAAGCTCTGGAAACACCATATATTTT
CASSTISSGNTIYF
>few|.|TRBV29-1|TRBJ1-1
TGCAGCGTTGAAAGACAGCTGAACCCTGAAGCTTTCTTT
CSVERQLNPEAFF
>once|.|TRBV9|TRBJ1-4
TGTGCCAGCAGCGTAGAAGCAACTAATGAAAAACTGTTTTTT
CASSVEATNEKLFF
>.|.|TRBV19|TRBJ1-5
TGTGCCAGTAGTATAGCCCGACTGGGCAATCAGCCCCAGCATTTT
CASSIARLGNQPQHF
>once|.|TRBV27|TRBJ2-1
TGTGCCAGCCGGCGGACCTACAATGAGCAGTTCTTC
CASRRTYNEQFF
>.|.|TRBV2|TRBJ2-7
TGTGCCAGCAGTGACCGACTGTTTTACGAGCAGTACTTC
CASSDRLFYEQYF
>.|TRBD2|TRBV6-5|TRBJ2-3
TGTGCCAGCAGGGATAGCGGGAGGGCCGGAGATACGCAGTATTTT
CASRDSGRAGDTQYF
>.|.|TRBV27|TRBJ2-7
TGTGCCAGCAGCTCGAAAGGCGAGCAGTACTTC
CASSSKGEQYF
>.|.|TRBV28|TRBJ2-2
TGTGCCAGCAGTGGTTACTCGAACACCGGGGAGCTGTTTTTT
CASSGYSNTGELFF
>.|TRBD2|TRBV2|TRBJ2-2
TGTGCCAGCCTAGCGGGAGTTCGAACCGGGGAGCTGTTTTTT
CASLAGVRTGELFF
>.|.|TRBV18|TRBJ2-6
TGTGCCAGCTCACCACCGGGACATTCCTTTGGGGCCAACGTCCTGACTTTC
CASSPPGHSFGANVLTF
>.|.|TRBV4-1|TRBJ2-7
TGCGCCAGCAGCCAACCGGGACGGTACTACGAGCAGTACTTC
CASSQPGRYYEQYF
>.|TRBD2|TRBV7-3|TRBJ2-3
TGTGCCAGCAGCTATGGGGGGGCAGATACGCAGTATTTT
CASSYGGADTQYF